This T cell receptor beta chain was sequenced in a study of cytotoxic CD8 clonotypes in ibrutinib-treated CLL. Study summary: The sample average was roughly 240,000 productive templates and tens of thousands of productive rearrangements. Whole-study findings and limits: A rise in clonality was seen at ibrutinib response, and a fall back toward baseline was seen at progression.

Measured with immunoSEQ multiplex PCR; TCRdb has only the in-frame clones, and not every one. The profile covers more than 15,000 clones, with over 70% appearing a single time and over 15% taken by the ten largest. Frozen-stored PBMCs produced approximately 2 micrograms of genomic DNA for TCR beta libraries. Germline values: CDR1 SGHDN, CDR2 FVKESK. Germline trimming cut 5 bases from V and 1 base from J; bases unmatched to any gene: 13. This CDR3 is built from 17 residues. With respect to this clone: The antigen remains undetermined.

This receptor was identified in a human donor with chronic lymphocytic leukemia. The sequencing used PBMCs, collected before ibrutinib treatment. The chain carries TRBV14 and TRBJ2-7, with 8 bases that match TRBD1. The CDR3 DNA reads as TGTGCCAGCAGCTCACAACCCGGGACAGGTCTATCCTACGAGCAGTACTTC. Residues: CASSSQPGTGLSYEQYF.